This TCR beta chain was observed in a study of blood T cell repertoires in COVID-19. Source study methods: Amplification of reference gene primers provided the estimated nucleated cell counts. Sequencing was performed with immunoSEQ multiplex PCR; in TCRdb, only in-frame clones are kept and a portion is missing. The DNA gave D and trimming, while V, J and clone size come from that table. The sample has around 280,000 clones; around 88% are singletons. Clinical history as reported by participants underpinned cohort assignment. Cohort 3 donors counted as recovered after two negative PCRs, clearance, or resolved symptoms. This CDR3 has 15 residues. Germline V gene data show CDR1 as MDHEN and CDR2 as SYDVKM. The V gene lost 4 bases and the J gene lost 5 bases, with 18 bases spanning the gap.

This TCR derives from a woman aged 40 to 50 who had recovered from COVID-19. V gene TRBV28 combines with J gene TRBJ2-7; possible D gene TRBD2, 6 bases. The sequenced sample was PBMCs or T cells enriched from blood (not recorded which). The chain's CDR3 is CASSSPGSGFHEQYF. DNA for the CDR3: TGTGCCAGCAGTTCCCCTGGGAGCGGGTTCCACGAGCAGTACTTC. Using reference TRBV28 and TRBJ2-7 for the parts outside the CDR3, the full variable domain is DVKVTQSSRYLVKRTGEKVFLECVQDMDHENMFWYRQDPGLGLRLIYFSYDVKMKEKGDIPEGYSVSREKKERFSLILESASTNQTSMYLCASSSPGSGFHEQYFGPGTRLTVT.